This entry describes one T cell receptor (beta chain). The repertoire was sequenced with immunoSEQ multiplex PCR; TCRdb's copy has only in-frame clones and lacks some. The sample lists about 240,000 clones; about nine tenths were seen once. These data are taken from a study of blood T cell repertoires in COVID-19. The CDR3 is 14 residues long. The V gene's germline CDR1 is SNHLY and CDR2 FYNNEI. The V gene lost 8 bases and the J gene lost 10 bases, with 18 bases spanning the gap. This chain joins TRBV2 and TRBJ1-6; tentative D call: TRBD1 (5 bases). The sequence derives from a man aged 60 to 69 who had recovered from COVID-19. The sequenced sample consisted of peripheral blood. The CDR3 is CASLGHGRGSPLHF. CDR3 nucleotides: TGTGCCAGCTTGGGGCACGGGAGGGGATCACCCCTCCACTTT. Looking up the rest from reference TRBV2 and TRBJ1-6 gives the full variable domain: EPEVTQTPSHQVTQMGQEVILRCVPISNHLYFYWYRQILGQKVEFLVSFYNNEISEKSEIFDDQFSVERPDGSNFTLKIRSTKLEDSAMYFCASLGHGRGSPLHFGNGTRLTVT.